The rows below give T cell receptor beta chains drawn from one sample of a study of Ad26.COV2.S vaccination and SARS-CoV-2 variants. Sequencing used immunoSEQ multiplex PCR; TCRdb keeps in-frame clones, though not all of them. Of over 300,000 clones in the sample, 83% were seen once. The starting material was peripheral blood, obtained in a trial of Ad26.COV2.S vaccine versus placebo. The receptors were gathered from a person between 18 and 60 years old who received the Ad26.COV2.S COVID-19 vaccine or a placebo. The CDR3 runs from the conserved cysteine through the conserved F or W. The D gene is left open where the match is weak. Expanded clones are given a class, and other clones once, few, many or no size at all.

size: once; J: TRBJ2-2; V: TRBV6-5; D: -; CDR3: CASSWVGDTGELFF; DNA: TGTGCCAGCAGTTGGGTAGGGGACACCGGGGAGCTGTTTTTT
size: few; J: TRBJ1-6; V: TRBV3-1/TRBV3-2; D: TRBD1; CDR3: CASSHRGQGVYSPLHF; DNA: TGTGCCAGCAGCCACCGCGGACAGGGGGTTTATTCACCCCTCCACTTT
size: few; J: TRBJ2-2; V: TRBV3-1/TRBV3-2; D: -; CDR3: CASSQDRTSNTGELFF; DNA: TGTGCCAGCAGCCAAGACCGGACATCGAACACCGGGGAGCTGTTTTTT
size: few; J: TRBJ1-3; V: TRBV4-1; D: TRBD1; CDR3: CASSQGTGSIYF; DNA: TGCGCCAGCAGCCAAGGGACAGGGTCCATATATTTT
size: -; J: TRBJ2-3; V: TRBV10-3; D: -; CDR3: CAIRKDELITDTQYF; DNA: TGTGCCATCAGGAAGGACGAGCTCATCACAGATACGCAGTATTTT
size: -; J: TRBJ2-4; V: TRBV28; D: -; CDR3: CASSSGTYIQYF; DNA: TGTGCCAGCAGTTCGGGGACTTACATTCAGTACTTC
size: -; J: TRBJ1-1; V: TRBV7-3; D: -; CDR3: CASSPALGLKAFF; DNA: TGTGCCAGCAGCCCAGCGTTGGGGTTGAAAGCTTTCTTT
size: -; J: TRBJ2-1; V: TRBV4-1; D: TRBD2; CDR3: CASSQEASGRPQFF; DNA: TGCGCCAGCAGCCAAGAGGCGAGCGGGAGGCCTCAGTTCTTC
size: -; J: TRBJ2-1; V: TRBV18; D: -; CDR3: CASSRTPTTYNEQFF; DNA: TGTGCCAGCTCCCGGACCCCGACAACCTACAATGAGCAGTTCTTC
size: few; J: TRBJ1-5; V: TRBV5-6; D: -; CDR3: CASSLFWGTRNQPQHF; DNA: TGTGCCAGCAGCTTGTTTTGGGGGACGCGCAATCAGCCCCAGCATTTT
size: -; J: TRBJ2-5; V: TRBV6-5; D: -; CDR3: CASSPGPSETQYF; DNA: TGTGCCAGCAGTCCTGGACCATCAGAGACCCAGTACTTC
size: -; J: TRBJ1-3; V: TRBV5-1; D: TRBD1; CDR3: CASSLRPDREGNTIYF; DNA: TGCGCCAGCAGCTTGCGTCCAGACAGGGAAGGAAACACCATATATTTT
size: -; J: TRBJ2-2; V: TRBV27; D: -; CDR3: CASRQAGLTGELFF; DNA: TGTGCCAGCAGGCAGGCCGGATTAACCGGGGAGCTGTTTTTT
size: -; J: TRBJ2-6; V: TRBV7-2; D: -; CDR3: CASSLDKVPSGANVLTF; DNA: TGTGCCAGCAGCTTAGATAAGGTGCCCTCTGGGGCCAACGTCCTGACTTTC
size: -; J: TRBJ1-1; V: TRBV9; D: -; CDR3: CASSLTGSTEAFF; DNA: TGTGCCAGCAGCCTTACAGGGTCCACTGAAGCTTTCTTT
size: few; J: TRBJ1-5; V: TRBV6-2/TRBV6-3; D: -; CDR3: CASSSRTRLATDQPQHF; DNA: TGTGCCAGCAGCTCTCGGACGAGATTAGCTACGGATCAGCCCCAGCATTTT
size: -; J: TRBJ2-5; V: TRBV19; D: -; CDR3: CASSQGETQYF; DNA: TGTGCCAGTAGTCAGGGCGAGACCCAGTACTTC
size: -; J: TRBJ2-7; V: TRBV7-9; D: -; CDR3: CASSPDALRAYEQYF; DNA: TGTGCCAGCAGCCCGGACGCTCTAAGGGCCTACGAGCAGTACTTC
size: -; J: TRBJ2-5; V: TRBV7-6; D: TRBD2; CDR3: CASSAGLAGVETQYF; DNA: TGTGCCAGCAGCGCGGGACTAGCGGGAGTCGAGACCCAGTACTTC
size: -; J: TRBJ2-1; V: TRBV19; D: TRBD2; CDR3: CASSHRLAGLDEQFF; DNA: TGTGCCAGTAGTCACCGACTAGCGGGACTCGATGAGCAGTTCTTC